The present entry profiles one T cell receptor beta chain with its context. This clonotype has at least ten counts. Its recognized antigen is unknown. No base quality information exists; no much larger clone differs at one position. These data come from a study of blood T cells in healthy people across ages (dated by TCRdb to the mid-2010s). A note on the overall study: In model experiments, template switching captured roughly one uniquely barcoded TCR beta cDNA molecule for every two T cells. Using deep sequencing normalized with unique cDNA molecular identifiers, the study measured how TCR beta repertoire diversity changes with age. The donors were divided into four age groups: young (average 16 years), middle-aged (roughly 40), aged (around 59) and long-lived (more than 75). Two additional independent replicas of 1 million unique cDNA reads from the same blood draw were analyzed for two donors (one aged 18 to 30 and one aged 80 or older). To avoid experimental bias, donors of different ages were spread randomly across the sequencing lanes.

Libraries were built with 5' RACE. The sequencer listed for this sample is Illumina HiSeq 2500. A second PCR of roughly 7 to 12 cycles was run with a J-beta primer mix and a sample-barcoded 5' primer. A template-switch 5' adaptor carrying 12 random nucleotides introduced a unique molecular identifier onto each TCR beta cDNA molecule. Each sample yielded at least 3 million CDR3-containing paired-end reads. The Mint cDNA synthesis kit, primed by a TRBC-specific oligonucleotide, was used to synthesize first-strand cDNA from all RNA. All cDNA was treated with uracil-DNA glycosylase and then went through a first 18-cycle PCR with the universal primers M1SS and BC2_uni_R. Regarding the original processing steps: Normalization of each sample was performed by random selection of 1 million high-quality reads, each carrying a distinct molecular identifier. Instead of being binned into consensus sequences, reads with shared molecular identifiers were discarded. MiTCR, set to a Q25 quality threshold and the strictest error-elimination algorithm, was used for CDR3 identification, clonotype clustering and error correction. A nonparametric unseen species model with Euler transformation was used to estimate a lower bound on total TCR beta diversity. The raw public data were reprocessed by TCRdb itself: fastp quality trimming at Q25, MiXCR clonotype calling, in-frame beta chains only. Rows matching on CDR3 protein sequence are summarized as one entry with the most common DNA and genes. Here the V and J calls rest on TCRdb's processing, not on the authors' analysis. The sample profile shows about 680,000 distinct CDR3 sequences; around half of them were found once. Together, the top ten hold roughly 34% of the sample.

The approximately 39 donors, aged about 6 to 100 years, were systemically healthy Caucasian individuals from Russia. Each donor gave approximately 10 milliliters of peripheral blood, collected into EDTA-treated Vacutainer tubes. Ficoll-Paque density-gradient centrifugation was used to isolate PBMCs, with at least 6.5 million per sample. Trizol reagent was used to extract total RNA from PBMCs, with at least 5 micrograms per sample. For every donor, an aliquot of PBMCs went through flow cytometry to measure the percentages of naive CD45RAhigh/CD27high T cells. V lost 6 bases and J lost 5 bases; the stretch between them is 9 bases long. The CDR3 spans 11 residues, from the cysteine through the phenylalanine. The entry retains the CDR3 DNA only, 33 bases that are in frame from base 1. The germline V gene yields SQVTM for CDR1 and ANQGSEA for CDR2. Overall study outcomes, separate from this receptor: Bulk unsorted PBMC profiling prevented conclusive comparison of naive and antigen-experienced compartments. Total diversity estimates from one million sequenced T cells were considered lower bounds and underestimates. Observed TCR beta diversity per million T cells fell roughly linearly with age, and a significant reduction was already apparent by age about 38. The long-lived group showed more naive CD4+ T cells, fewer expanded clones and increased TCR diversity than the aged group, suggesting age selection. The CMV infection status of donors was not known, potentially confounding age-related changes in expanded clonotypes. There was a strong correlation between observed TCR beta diversity and the percentage of naive T cells measured by flow cytometry.

This receptor chain uses TRBV29-1 and TRBJ2-3; TRBD1 might be the D gene, on 6 matching bases. The material sequenced was blood. The sequence was collected from an older woman in good health. CDR3 protein: CSVRGGDTQYF. The nucleotide sequence reads TGCAGCGTCAGGGGTGGAGATACGCAGTATTTT.